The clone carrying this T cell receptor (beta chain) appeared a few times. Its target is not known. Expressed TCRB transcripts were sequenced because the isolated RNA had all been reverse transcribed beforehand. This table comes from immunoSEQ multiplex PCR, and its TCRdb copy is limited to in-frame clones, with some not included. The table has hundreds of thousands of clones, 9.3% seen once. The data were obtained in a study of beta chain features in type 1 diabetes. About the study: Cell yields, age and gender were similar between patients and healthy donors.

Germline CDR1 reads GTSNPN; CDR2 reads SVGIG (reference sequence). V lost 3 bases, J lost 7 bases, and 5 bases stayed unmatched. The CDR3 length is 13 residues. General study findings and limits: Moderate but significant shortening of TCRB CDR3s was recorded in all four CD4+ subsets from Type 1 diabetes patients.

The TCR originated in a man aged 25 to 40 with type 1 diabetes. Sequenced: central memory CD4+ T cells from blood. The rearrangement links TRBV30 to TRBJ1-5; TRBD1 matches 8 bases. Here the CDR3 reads CAWSLTGEQPQHF. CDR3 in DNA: TGTGCCTGGAGCTTGACAGGGGAACAGCCCCAGCATTTT.